This passage covers 16 T cell receptor beta chains from one sample sequenced in a study of early T cells in non-severe SARS-CoV-2 infection. TCRdb re-derived calls from the 5' RACE reads in MiXCR, one entry per CDR3 protein. The sample carries approximately 71,000 distinct CDR3 sequences, around 10% recorded once. The sequencing input was whole blood. These TCRs come from an adult who was a healthcare worker with PCR-confirmed SARS-CoV-2 infection or an uninfected control (not recorded which).

This clonotype was seen repeatedly, ten times or more. V gene TRBV6-5 combines with J gene TRBJ2-2, with a weak D call TRBD1 (5 bases). This CDR3 is built from 11 residues. V lost 11 bases, J lost 9 bases, and 13 bases lay in between. CDR1 and CDR2 from the germline V gene are MNHEY and SVGAGI. The chain's CDR3 is CACRGVRELFF. The CDR3 DNA reads as TGTGCCTGTAGGGGTGTTCGGGAGCTGTTTTTT.

The CDR3 bases are TGCGCCAGCAGCCCTGGTCCCGGGACGCAGTATTTT. Translated: CASSPGPGTQYF. The chain uses TRBV10-1 and TRBJ2-3; D is uncertain. CDR3 length: 12 residues. Per the germline V gene, CDR1 is WNHNN and CDR2 is SYGVQD (reference sequence). The V and J ends lost 6 bases and 9 bases respectively, with 13 bases between them.

The genes are TRBV6-5 and TRBJ2-5; D possibly corresponds to TRBD2 (6 bases). Germline values: CDR1 MNHEY, CDR2 SVGAGI. V was clipped by 8 bases and J by 3 bases, with 10 bases between them. CDR3 size: 12 residues. The DNA for the CDR3 is TGTGCCAGCCTGACTAGTAAAGAGACCCAGTACTTC. This translates into CASLTSKETQYF.

This chain connects TRBV15 to TRBJ2-3, with 8 bases matching TRBD2. Germline trimming cut 5 bases from V and 14 bases from J; bases unmatched to any gene: 18. CDR1 and CDR2 from the germline V gene are LNHNV and YYDKDF (reference sequence). The CDR3 contains 15 residues. CDR3 sequence (DNA): TGTGCCACCAGCTCACTAGCGGATACGCTAGCAGGGCGGTATTTT. Translation gives CATSSLADTLAGRYF.

This clonotype was picked up a small number of times. J is TRBJ1-1 and V is TRBV4-2; no firm D call. CDR3 length equals 11 residues. In germline, CDR1 is LGHNA, CDR2 YNFKEQ. The V and J ends lost 5 bases and 5 bases respectively, with 6 bases between them. The CDR3 loop is CASSERTEAFF. DNA of the CDR3: TGTGCCAGCAGCGAAAGGACTGAAGCTTTCTTT.

J is TRBJ1-5 and V is TRBV11-2; 10 nucleotides align to TRBD1. Per germline, CDR1 SGHAT and CDR2 FQNNGV. V lost 5 bases and J lost 4; bases outside the gene matches: 5. CDR3 length equals 15 residues. The chain's CDR3 is CASSNGQGENQPQHF. The DNA of the CDR3 is TGTGCCAGCAGCAACGGACAGGGGGAAAATCAGCCCCAGCATTTT.

V is TRBV14 and J is TRBJ2-5; no clear D gene. The CDR3 runs to 13 residues. V was pared by 4 bases and J by 2 bases, with 8 bases between. Germline CDR1 is SGHDN and CDR2 is FVKESK. The CDR3 loop reads CASSRGWQETQYF. As DNA, the CDR3 is TGTGCCAGCAGCCGGGGTTGGCAAGAGACCCAGTACTTC.

This clonotype was recorded at least ten times. CDR3 DNA: TGTGCCAGCACTTGGGGCACAACCTACGAGCAGTACTTC. Its translation: CASTWGTTYEQYF. The V and J genes are TRBV7-9 and TRBJ2-7; D perhaps matches TRBD1 (5 bases). The V and J ends lost 7 bases and 2 bases respectively, with 12 bases between them. Looked up from germline, CDR1 is SEHNR and CDR2 is FQNEAQ (reference sequence). The CDR3 runs to 13 residues.

J is TRBJ2-7 and V is TRBV12-3 or TRBV12-4, with 8 positions matching TRBD1. V trimming: 1 base; J trimming: 3 bases; junction bases outside the gene matches: 5. This CDR3 has 15 residues. CDR3 bases: TGTGCCAGCAGTTTAGTTGGGACAGGAAACTACGAGCAGTACTTC. This gives the protein CASSLVGTGNYEQYF.

Only a few counts were recorded for this clonotype. This chain links TRBV7-9 with TRBJ1-1, with D tentatively TRBD1 (6 bases). Germline-derived CDR1 and CDR2 are SEHNR and FQNEAQ (reference sequence). V was shortened by 1 base and J by 6 bases, with 15 bases between the two germline ends. The CDR3 is made up of 15 amino acids. The CDR3 DNA is TGTGCCAGCAGCTTAGAACTGCAGGGGACGTCTGAAGCTTTCTTT. This encodes CASSLELQGTSEAFF.

The table lists this clonotype with a few counts. J is TRBJ1-3 and V is TRBV30; no firm D call. Germline CDR1 and CDR2: GTSNPN and SVGIG (reference sequence). Trimming removed 4 bases from V and 1 base from J, with 5 bases in between. CDR3 length equals 12 residues. CDR3 residues: CAWKVSGNTIYF. The CDR3 DNA reads TGTGCCTGGAAGGTGTCTGGAAACACCATATATTTT.

This clonotype was observed at least ten times. The chain joins TRBV2 to TRBJ2-5; 9 bases align to TRBD1. J was trimmed by 3 bases and V by 4 bases; bases with no gene match: 3. CDR1 is SNHLY, CDR2 FYNNEI, per germline. This CDR3 is 14 amino acids long. CDR3 DNA: TGTGCCAGCAGTGGACAGGGGGTAAAAGAGACCCAGTACTTC. This encodes CASSGQGVKETQYF.

This clonotype has at least ten counts. The J gene is TRBJ1-6, the V gene TRBV9; no definite D call. V lost 5 bases and J lost 10, with 10 bases in between. This CDR3 has 12 amino acids. Germline assignment: CDR1 SGDLS and CDR2 YYNGEE. CDR3 DNA: TGTGCCAGCAGGAACATGAACTCACCCCTCCACTTT. Translated: CASRNMNSPLHF.

The rearrangement links TRBV5-1 to TRBJ2-5; D is ambiguous. The CDR3 covers 12 residues. Trimming shortened V by 3 bases and J by 4 bases, and 7 bases separated the two germline ends. In germline, CDR1 is SGHRS, CDR2 YFSETQ. The CDR3 DNA reads TGCGCCAGCAGCTCGAAGGGAGAGACCCAGTACTTC. Translated: CASSSKGETQYF.

This clonotype was picked up a small number of times. The CDR3 reads CSVEGVPNTGELFF. CDR3 nucleotides: TGCAGCGTTGAAGGCGTCCCTAACACCGGGGAGCTGTTTTTT. The chain is built from TRBV29-1 and TRBJ2-2; D unresolved. The CDR3 spans 14 residues. V was clipped by 1 base and J by 2 bases, with 8 bases between them. Germline values: CDR1 SQVTM, CDR2 ANQGSEA.

The chain joins TRBV5-5 to TRBJ2-1, with D unresolved. Germline lookup yields CDR1 SGHKS and CDR2 YYEKEE (reference sequence). V was trimmed by 0 bases and J by 0 bases, leaving 7 bases between them. The length of the CDR3 is 15 residues. CDR3 nucleotide sequence: TGTGCCAGCAGCTTGGGTCCTGGCTCCTACAATGAGCAGTTCTTC. It is translated as CASSLGPGSYNEQFF.